Included here is one TCR beta chain sequence, with context. Its antigen is as yet unknown. The data are from a study of Ad26.COV2.S vaccination and SARS-CoV-2 variants. Overall study results and limits: Comparability of non-spike TCR breadth was observed across vaccine and placebo recipients.

TCRdb's copy holds only in-frame clones and misses some; the assay was immunoSEQ multiplex PCR. The sample records about 680,000 clones, 89% being singletons. The germline V gene has CDR1 MNHEY and CDR2 SVGEGT. The CDR3 extends over 15 amino acids. V shed 5 bases and J shed 3 bases, with 17 bases lying between them. Noted treatment: 15 to 20 received Ad26.COV2.S at low or high dose, single or two shots; about 5 received placebo; per-sample allocation not given. Samples analyzed were those drawn on day 63 after the first vaccine or placebo injection. This Boston cohort included adults aged 18-55 years.

The sequenced sample was peripheral blood, obtained in a trial of Ad26.COV2.S vaccine versus placebo. The chain employs TRBV6-2 or TRBV6-3 and TRBJ2-7, with D perhaps matching TRBD2 (5 bases). This TCR was sampled from a person between 18 and 60 years old who received the Ad26.COV2.S COVID-19 vaccine or a placebo. CDR3 nucleotides: TGTGCCAGCAGTCTGGACTCGGGATCCGTCTACGAGCAGTACTTC. This codes for CASSLDSGSVYEQYF.